A selection of T cell receptor beta chains follows, all from one sample in a study of blood T cell repertoires in COVID-19. This table comes from immunoSEQ multiplex PCR, and its TCRdb copy is limited to in-frame clones, with some not included. The sample holds 250,000 to 300,000 clones, about 90% seen once. Sequenced: peripheral blood. All receptors derive from a woman in her 40s who had recovered from COVID-19. CDR3s leave out the opening cysteine and the closing phenylalanine or tryptophan.

V,length,CDR3
TRBV19,14,ASSPPPWTGGTEAF
TRBV3-1/TRBV3-2,17,ASSRRFLAGGAHTGELF
TRBV5-4,14,ASSLGGQPKGETQY
TRBV5-1,12,ASRSQGMNTEAF
TRBV19,13,ASSMGRAVGEKLF
TRBV5-1,11,ASSLDRSYGYT
TRBV7-2,13,ASSFLGGRGYGYT
TRBV5-1,13,ASSLAGSGTGELF
TRBV6-1,14,ASSGTGTGGAYGYT
TRBV27,10,ASSRGPNEQF
TRBV2,10,ASSPDRFGYT
TRBV12-3/TRBV12-4,9,ASSTRDFQF
TRBV3-1/TRBV3-2,11,ASREWMNTEAF
TRBV9,15,ASSPGTSGGAQETQY
TRBV10-3,12,ATHSVDRGNGYT
TRBV19,12,ASSIGQGYTEAF
TRBV7-9,17,ASSLKFGTGLSSYNEQF
TRBV7-8,17,ASSLTSGGAWDLYNEQF
TRBV7-9,13,ASSLAQGAEDTQY
TRBV3-1/TRBV3-2,13,ASSHRQGSNQPQH
TRBV7-9,14,ASSLGQGANTGELF
TRBV6-1,11,ASSENQVSGYT
TRBV10-3,12,AISTSQASDTQY
TRBV19,14,ASSPAGARARTEAF
TRBV7-9,9,ASSSAWELF
TRBV5-6,11,ASNPDRNYGYT
TRBV2,16,ASRLGLAGALSYNEQF
TRBV6-5,11,ASSYGEAYEQY
TRBV7-9,13,ASSTSTGSDYGYT
TRBV4-2,11,ASSQRVNYGYT
TRBV11-3,14,ASSPSRVRGYNEQF
TRBV10-3,11,AIGRGAMETQY
TRBV4-1,11,ASSQEYPTEAF
TRBV25-1,14,ASSPTGNLLVYGYT
TRBV5-6,13,ASSLVDRSYNEQF
TRBV2,15,ASSEAGMRQGAGEQY
TRBV4-3,11,ASSQVLYGAPH
TRBV10-3,12,AISVSLRDTEAF
TRBV21-1,8,GGGNTEAF
TRBV6-4,10,ASDRGSYEQY
TRBV18,13,ASSPGTGVYNEQF
TRBV29-1,10,SVGRYQETQY
TRBV30,11,AWTQWQNTEAF
TRBV5-1,12,ASSLGGEGIEAF
TRBV7-9,12,ASSLAGQNYEQY
TRBV2,12,ASSLLAGPRAQY
TRBV6-5,12,ASSPQGLSYEQY
TRBV5-6,13,ASSPGTGPNYEQY
TRBV30,12,AWSYRGRNQPQH
TRBV2,11,ASSGGTGREQY
TRBV3-1/TRBV3-2,13,ASSQGPGIQETQY
TRBV30,15,AWSPFLKGQKNTEAF
TRBV5-5,14,ASSRVPDRPRYGYT
TRBV7-9,10,ASSSSRDTQY
TRBV2,11,ARRLASTDTQY